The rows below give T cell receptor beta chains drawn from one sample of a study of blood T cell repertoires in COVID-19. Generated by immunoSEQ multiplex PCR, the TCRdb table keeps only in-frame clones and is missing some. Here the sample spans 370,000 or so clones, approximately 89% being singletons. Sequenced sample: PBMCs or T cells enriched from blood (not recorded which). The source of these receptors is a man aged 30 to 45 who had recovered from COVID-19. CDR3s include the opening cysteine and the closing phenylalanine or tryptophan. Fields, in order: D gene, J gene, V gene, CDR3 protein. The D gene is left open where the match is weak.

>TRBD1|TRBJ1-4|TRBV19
CATIQTGTGNEKLFF
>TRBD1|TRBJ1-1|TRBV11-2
CASRLDPGQGRRGTEAFF
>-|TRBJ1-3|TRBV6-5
CASRKGWGSGNTIYF
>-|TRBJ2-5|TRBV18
CASSPGATAQETQYF
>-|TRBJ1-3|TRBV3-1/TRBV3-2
CASSPIGGSGNTIYF
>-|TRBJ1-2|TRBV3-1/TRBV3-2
CASSQASYGYTF
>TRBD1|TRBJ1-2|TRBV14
CASSQDRGYGYTF
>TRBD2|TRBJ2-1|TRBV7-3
CASSLTAGGQNEQFF
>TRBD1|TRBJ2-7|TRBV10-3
CAINRAGDRTEQYF
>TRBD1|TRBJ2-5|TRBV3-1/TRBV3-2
CASQTAGQGRQTQYF
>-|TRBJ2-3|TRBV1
CTSSQDGRGGPDTQYF
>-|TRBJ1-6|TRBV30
CAWSVGQNNSPLHF
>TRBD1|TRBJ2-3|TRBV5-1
CASSLAQGAADTQYF
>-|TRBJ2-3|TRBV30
CAWSGKSGITDTQYF
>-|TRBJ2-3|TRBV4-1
CASSQVPEQADTQYF
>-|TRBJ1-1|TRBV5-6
CASSTGAGVGEAFF
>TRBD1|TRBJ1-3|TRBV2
CASRSGTGGGNTIYF
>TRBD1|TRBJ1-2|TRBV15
CATSRGTLGQGYGYTF
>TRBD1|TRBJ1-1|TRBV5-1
CASSRTGSPEAFF
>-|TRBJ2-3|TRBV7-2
CASSLEGAYTQYF
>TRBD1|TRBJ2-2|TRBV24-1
CATSDSATGTGELFF
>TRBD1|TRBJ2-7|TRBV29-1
CSVDPRGQGEQYF
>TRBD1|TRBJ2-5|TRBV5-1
CASSFRQGAGETQYF
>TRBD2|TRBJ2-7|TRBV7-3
CASSLTSGGEQYF
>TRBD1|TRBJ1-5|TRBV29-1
CSVVQGNNQPQHF
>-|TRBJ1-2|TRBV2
CASSGQELYGYTF
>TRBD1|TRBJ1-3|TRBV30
CAWKGGLGNTIYF
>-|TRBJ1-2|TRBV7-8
CASSLGVGLGGYTF
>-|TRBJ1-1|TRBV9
CASSVKAGHPTEAFF
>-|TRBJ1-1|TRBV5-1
CASSTGRDEQTEAFF
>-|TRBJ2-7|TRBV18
CASSLGELYEQYF
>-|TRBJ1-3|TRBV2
CASSGSSSGNTIYF
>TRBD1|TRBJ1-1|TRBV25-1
CASSEQGQGSTEAFF
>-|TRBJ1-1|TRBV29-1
CSAYRENTEAFF
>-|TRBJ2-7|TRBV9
CASSVDGEYYEQYF
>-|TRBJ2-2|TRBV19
CASRSGFTGELFF
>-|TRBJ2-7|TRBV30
CAFGRGYEQYF
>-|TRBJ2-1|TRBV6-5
CASSVYRYNEQFF
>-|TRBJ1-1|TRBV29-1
CSVMGGPNTEAFF
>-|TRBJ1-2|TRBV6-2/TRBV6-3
CASSEEYGYTF
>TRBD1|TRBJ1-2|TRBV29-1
CSVDLQGGLTDTF
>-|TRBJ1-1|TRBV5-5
CASSLLESTATEAFF
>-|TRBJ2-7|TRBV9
CASSRGQSFEQYF
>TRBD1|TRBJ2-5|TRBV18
CASSPGQAEYF
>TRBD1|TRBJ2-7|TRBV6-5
CASSYSPGQRVYEQYF